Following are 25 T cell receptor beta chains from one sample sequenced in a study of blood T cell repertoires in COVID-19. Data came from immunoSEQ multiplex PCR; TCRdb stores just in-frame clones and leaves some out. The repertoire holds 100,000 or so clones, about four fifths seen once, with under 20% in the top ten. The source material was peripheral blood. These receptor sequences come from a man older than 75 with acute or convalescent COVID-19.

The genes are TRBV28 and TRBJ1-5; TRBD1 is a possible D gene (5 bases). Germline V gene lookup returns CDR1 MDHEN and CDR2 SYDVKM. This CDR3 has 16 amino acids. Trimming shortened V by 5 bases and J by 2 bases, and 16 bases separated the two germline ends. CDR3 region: CASSPPEQGGNQPQHF. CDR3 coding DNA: TGTGCCAGCAGTCCCCCGGAGCAAGGGGGCAATCAGCCCCAGCATTTT.

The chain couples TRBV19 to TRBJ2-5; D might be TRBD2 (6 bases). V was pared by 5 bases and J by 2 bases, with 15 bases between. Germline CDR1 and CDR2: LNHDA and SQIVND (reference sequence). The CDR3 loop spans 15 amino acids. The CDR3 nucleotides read TGTGCCAGTAGTGGATCGGGACTCCCGCAAGAGACCCAGTACTTC. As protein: CASSGSGLPQETQYF. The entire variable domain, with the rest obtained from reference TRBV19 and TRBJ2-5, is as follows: DGGITQSPKYLFRKEGQNVTLSCEQNLNHDAMYWYRQDPGQGLRLIYYSQIVNDFQKGDIAEGYSVSREKKESFPLTVTSAQKNPTAFYLCASSGSGLPQETQYFGPGTRLLVL.

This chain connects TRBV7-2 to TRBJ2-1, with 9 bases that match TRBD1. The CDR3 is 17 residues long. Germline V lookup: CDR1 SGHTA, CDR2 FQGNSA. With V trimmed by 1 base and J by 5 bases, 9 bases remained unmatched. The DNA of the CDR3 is TGTGCCAGCAGCTTAGGAATGGGGGACAGGGCAAACAATGAGCAGTTCTTC. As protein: CASSLGMGDRANNEQFF.

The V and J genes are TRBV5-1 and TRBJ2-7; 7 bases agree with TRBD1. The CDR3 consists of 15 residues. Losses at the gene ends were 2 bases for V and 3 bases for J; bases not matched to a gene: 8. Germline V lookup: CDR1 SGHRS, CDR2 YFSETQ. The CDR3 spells CASSFSQGEHYEQYF. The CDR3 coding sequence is TGCGCCAGCAGCTTTTCTCAGGGGGAGCACTACGAGCAGTACTTC.

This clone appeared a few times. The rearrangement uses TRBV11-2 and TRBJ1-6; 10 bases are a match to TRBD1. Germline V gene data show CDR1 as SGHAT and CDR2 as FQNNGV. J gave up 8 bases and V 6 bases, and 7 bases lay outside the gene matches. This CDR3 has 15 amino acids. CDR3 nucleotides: TGTGCCAGCAGGCCAAGACAGGGGGCTTATTCACCCCTCCACTTT. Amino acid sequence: CASRPRQGAYSPLHF.

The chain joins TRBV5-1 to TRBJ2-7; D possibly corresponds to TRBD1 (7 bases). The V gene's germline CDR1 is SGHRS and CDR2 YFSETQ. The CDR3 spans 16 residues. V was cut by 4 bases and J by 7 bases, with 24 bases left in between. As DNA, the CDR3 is TGCGCCAGCAGCCTCAACTGGGACTCCTCCAGGGGGGAGCAGTACTTC. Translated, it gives CASSLNWDSSRGEQYF.

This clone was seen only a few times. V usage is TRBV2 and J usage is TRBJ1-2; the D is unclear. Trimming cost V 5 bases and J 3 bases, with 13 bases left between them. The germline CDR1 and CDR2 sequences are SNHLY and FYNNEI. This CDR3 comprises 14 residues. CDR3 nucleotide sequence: TGTGCCAGCAGTCGGGGTCGGGAGGACTATGGCTACACCTTC. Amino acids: CASSRGREDYGYTF.

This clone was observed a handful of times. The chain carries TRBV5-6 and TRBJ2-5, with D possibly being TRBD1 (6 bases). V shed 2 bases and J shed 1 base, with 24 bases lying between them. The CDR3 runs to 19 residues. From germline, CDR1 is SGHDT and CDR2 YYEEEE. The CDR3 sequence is CASSFRFSPRGVPQETQYF. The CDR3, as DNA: TGTGCCAGCAGCTTCCGCTTTTCGCCCAGGGGCGTCCCCCAAGAGACCCAGTACTTC.

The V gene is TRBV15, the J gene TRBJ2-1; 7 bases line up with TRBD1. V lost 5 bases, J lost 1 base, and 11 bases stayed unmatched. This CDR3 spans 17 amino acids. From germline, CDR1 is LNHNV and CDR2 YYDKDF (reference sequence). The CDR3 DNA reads TGTGCCACCAGCGGGATCAGACAGGGATTATCCTACAATGAGCAGTTCTTC. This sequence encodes CATSGIRQGLSYNEQFF.

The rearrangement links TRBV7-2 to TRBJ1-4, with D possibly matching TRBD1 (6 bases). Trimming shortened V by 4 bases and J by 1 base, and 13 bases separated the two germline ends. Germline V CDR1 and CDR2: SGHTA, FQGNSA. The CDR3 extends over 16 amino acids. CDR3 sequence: CASSSNGQLTNEKLFF. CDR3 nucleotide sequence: TGTGCCAGCAGCTCGAACGGACAGCTAACTAATGAAAAACTGTTTTTT.

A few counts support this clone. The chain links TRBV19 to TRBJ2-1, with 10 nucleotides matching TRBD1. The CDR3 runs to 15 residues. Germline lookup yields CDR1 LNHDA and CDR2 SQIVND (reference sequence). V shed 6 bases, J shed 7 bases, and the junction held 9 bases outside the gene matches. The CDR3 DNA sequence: TGTGCCAGTAGGGGAGGACAGGGGGTAGGGAATGAGCAGTTCTTC. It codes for CASRGGQGVGNEQFF. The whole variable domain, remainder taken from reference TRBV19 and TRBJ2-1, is DGGITQSPKYLFRKEGQNVTLSCEQNLNHDAMYWYRQDPGQGLRLIYYSQIVNDFQKGDIAEGYSVSREKKESFPLTVTSAQKNPTAFYLCASRGGQGVGNEQFFGPGTRLTVL.

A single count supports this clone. The CDR3, as DNA: TGTGCCAGCAGCCCGGACAGCGCCCTGGATAGGTCCCTCCACTTT. Its translation is CASSPDSALDRSLHF. The gene calls are TRBV3-1 (or the pseudogene TRBV3-2) and TRBJ1-6; maybe TRBD1 (6 bases). Germline V gene sequence: CDR1 LGHDT, CDR2 YNNKEL (reference sequence). The CDR3 has 15 residues. Between the trimmed V and J ends, which lost 4 bases and 14 bases, there was a span of 21 bases.

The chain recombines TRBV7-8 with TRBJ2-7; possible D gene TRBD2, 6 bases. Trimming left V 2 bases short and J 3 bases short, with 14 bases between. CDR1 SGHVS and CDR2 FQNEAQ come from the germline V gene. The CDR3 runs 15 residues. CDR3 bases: TGTGCCAGCAGCTTAAGGGACTTTAAGTTCTACGAGCAGTACTTC. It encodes CASSLRDFKFYEQYF.

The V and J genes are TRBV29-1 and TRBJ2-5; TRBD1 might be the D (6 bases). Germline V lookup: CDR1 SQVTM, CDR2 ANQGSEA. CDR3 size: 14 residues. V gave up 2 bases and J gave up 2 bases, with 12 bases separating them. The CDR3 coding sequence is TGCAGCGTTGAACCGGGACACAAACAAGAGACCCAGTACTTC. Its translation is CSVEPGHKQETQYF.

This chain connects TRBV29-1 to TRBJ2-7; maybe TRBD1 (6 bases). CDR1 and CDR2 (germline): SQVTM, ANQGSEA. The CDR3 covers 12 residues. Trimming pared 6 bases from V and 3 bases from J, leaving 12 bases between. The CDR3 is CSVATGSYEQYF. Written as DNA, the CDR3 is TGCAGCGTAGCGACAGGAAGCTACGAGCAGTACTTC.

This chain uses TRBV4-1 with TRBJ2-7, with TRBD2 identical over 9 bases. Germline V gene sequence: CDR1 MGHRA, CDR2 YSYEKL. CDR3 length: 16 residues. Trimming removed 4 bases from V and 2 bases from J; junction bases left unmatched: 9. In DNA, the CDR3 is TGCGCCAGCAGCCCAACGGTTAGCGGGAGTACCTACGAGCAGTACTTC. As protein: CASSPTVSGSTYEQYF.

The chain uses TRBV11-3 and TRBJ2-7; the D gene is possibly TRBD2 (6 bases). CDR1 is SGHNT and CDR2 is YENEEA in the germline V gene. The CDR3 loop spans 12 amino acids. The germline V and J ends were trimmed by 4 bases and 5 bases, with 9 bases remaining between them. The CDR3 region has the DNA TGTGCCAGCAGCTCGCGGGAAAACGAGCAGTACTTC. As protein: CASSSRENEQYF.

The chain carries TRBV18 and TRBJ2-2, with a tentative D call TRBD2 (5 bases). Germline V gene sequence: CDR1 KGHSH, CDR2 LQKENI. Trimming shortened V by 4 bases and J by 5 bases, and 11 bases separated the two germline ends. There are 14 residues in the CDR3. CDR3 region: CASSLITGTGELFF. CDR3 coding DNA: TGTGCCAGCTCACTCATTACGGGGACCGGGGAGCTGTTTTTT.

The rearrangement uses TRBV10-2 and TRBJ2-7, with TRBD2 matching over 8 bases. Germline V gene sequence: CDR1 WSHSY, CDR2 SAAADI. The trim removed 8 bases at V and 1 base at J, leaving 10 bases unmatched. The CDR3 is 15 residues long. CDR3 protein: CASCRGGSPSYEQYF. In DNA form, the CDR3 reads TGCGCCAGCTGTCGGGGGGGGTCGCCATCCTACGAGCAGTACTTC.

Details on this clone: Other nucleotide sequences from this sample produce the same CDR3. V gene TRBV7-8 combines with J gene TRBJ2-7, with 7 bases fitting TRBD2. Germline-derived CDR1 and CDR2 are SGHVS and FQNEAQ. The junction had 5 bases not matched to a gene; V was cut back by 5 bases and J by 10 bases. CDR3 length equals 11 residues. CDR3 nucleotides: TGTGCCAGCAGCCACCGGGGGGAACAGTACTTC. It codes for CASSHRGEQYF.

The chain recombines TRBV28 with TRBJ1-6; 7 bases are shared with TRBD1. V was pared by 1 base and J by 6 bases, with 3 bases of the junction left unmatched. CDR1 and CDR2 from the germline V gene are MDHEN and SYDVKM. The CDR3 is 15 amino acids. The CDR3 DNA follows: TGTGCCAGCAGTTTATTGACAGGGACTAATTCACCCCTCCACTTT. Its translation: CASSLLTGTNSPLHF.

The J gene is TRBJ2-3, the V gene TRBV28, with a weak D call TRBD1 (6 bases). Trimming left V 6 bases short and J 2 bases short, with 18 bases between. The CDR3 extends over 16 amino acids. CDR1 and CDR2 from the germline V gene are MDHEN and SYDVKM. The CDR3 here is CASRGATGTATDTQYF. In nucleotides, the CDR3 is TGTGCCAGCAGGGGTGCGACAGGTACCGCCACAGATACGCAGTATTTT.

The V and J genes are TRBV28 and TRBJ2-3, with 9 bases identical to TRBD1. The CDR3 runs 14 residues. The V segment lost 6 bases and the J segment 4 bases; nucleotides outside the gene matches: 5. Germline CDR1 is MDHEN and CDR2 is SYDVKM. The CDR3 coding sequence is TGTGCCAGCAGAACAGGGGGCCGCGCAGATACGCAGTATTTT. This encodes CASRTGGRADTQYF.

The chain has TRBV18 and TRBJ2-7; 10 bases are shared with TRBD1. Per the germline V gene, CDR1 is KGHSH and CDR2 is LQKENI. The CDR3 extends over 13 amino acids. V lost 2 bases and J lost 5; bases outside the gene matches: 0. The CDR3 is CASSPGTGDEQYF. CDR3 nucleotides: TGTGCCAGCTCACCAGGGACAGGGGACGAGCAGTACTTC. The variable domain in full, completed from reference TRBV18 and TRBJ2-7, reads NAGVMQNPRHLVRRRGQEARLRCSPMKGHSHVYWYRQLPEEGLKFMVYLQKENIIDESGMPKERFSAEFPKEGPSILRIQQVVRGDSAAYFCASSPGTGDEQYFGPGTRLTVT.

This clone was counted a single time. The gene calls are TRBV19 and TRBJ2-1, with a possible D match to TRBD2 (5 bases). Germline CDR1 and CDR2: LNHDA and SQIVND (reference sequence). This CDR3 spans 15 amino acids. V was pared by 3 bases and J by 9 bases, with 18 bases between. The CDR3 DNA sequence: TGTGCCAGTAGTATGGAGGTTAGTTCGGCAGGTGAGCAGTTCTTC. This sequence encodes CASSMEVSSAGEQFF. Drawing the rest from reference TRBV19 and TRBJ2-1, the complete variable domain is DGGITQSPKYLFRKEGQNVTLSCEQNLNHDAMYWYRQDPGQGLRLIYYSQIVNDFQKGDIAEGYSVSREKKESFPLTVTSAQKNPTAFYLCASSMEVSSAGEQFFGPGTRLTVL.